Following are 21 T cell receptor beta chains from one sample sequenced in a study of T cell repertoires in cytomegalovirus infection. Using its own MiXCR run on the reads, TCRdb lists one record per CDR3 protein. The data show hundreds of thousands of distinct CDR3 sequences, with approximately 24% seen just once and about 18% held by the top ten. The sample taken for sequencing was CD8+ T cells from PBMCs. The receptor source for this set is a human donor in good health (CMV status not recorded). Some clones in this sample may be carry-over from other donors' samples.

This chain joins TRBV20-1 and TRBJ2-7; TRBD1 might be the D (6 bases). Between the trimmed V and J ends, which lost 5 bases and 4 bases, there was a span of 15 bases. This CDR3 contains 13 residues. Looked up from germline, CDR1 is DFQATT and CDR2 is SNEGSKA (reference sequence). The CDR3 DNA is TGCAGTGCTCGAGGGACAATTCTTTACGAGCAGTACTTC. Translating gives CSARGTILYEQYF.

Notes on this clonotype: A much larger clone differs by one base, so this may be a read error. The gene calls are TRBV6-6 and TRBJ2-2; D is unresolved. CDR3 size: 12 residues. Germline CDR1 reads MNHNY; CDR2 reads SVGAGI (reference sequence). V lost 5 bases and J 6 bases, leaving 7 bases between the germline ends. In DNA form, the CDR3 reads TGTGCCAGCAGTACACCCTCCGGGGAGCTGTTTTTT. Protein product: CASSTPSGELFF.

The chain uses TRBV12-3 or TRBV12-4 and TRBJ1-5, with TRBD1 identical over 10 bases. CDR3 size: 15 residues. The junction had 5 bases not matched to a gene; V was cut back by 5 bases and J by 4 bases. CDR3 bases: TGTGCCAGCAGTCTATGGGACAGGGGTAATCAGCCCCAGCATTTT. As protein: CASSLWDRGNQPQHF.

This clonotype was seen only a few times. The chain uses TRBV25-1 and TRBJ1-2, with D possibly TRBD1 on 5 matching bases. The V end lost 2 bases, the J end lost 4 bases, and 14 bases lay between the germline ends. Germline V gene data show CDR1 as MGHDK and CDR2 as SYGVNS. This CDR3 comprises 15 residues. The CDR3 nucleotides read TGTGCCAGCAGTGAAACCACAGGTGCCTTCTATGGCTACACCTTC. This encodes CASSETTGAFYGYTF.

This clonotype was seen a few times. The chain links TRBV20-1 to TRBJ2-1; 9 nucleotides line up with TRBD2. Germline assignment: CDR1 DFQATT and CDR2 SNEGSKA (reference sequence). The CDR3 has 14 amino acids. V was clipped by 5 bases and J by 4 bases; unmatched bases: 6. The CDR3 here is CSAPERGVYNEQFF. The CDR3, as DNA: TGCAGTGCTCCAGAGCGGGGGGTATACAATGAGCAGTTCTTC.

J is TRBJ2-7 and V is TRBV5-1, with D perhaps TRBD1 (6 bases). V gave up 2 bases and J gave up 2 bases, with 11 bases separating them. Germline V gene data show CDR1 as SGHRS and CDR2 as YFSETQ. This CDR3 region has 14 residues. This chain's CDR3 is CASSFSAGAYEQYF. The CDR3 DNA sequence: TGCGCCAGCAGCTTCTCGGCAGGGGCCTACGAGCAGTACTTC.

The rearrangement links TRBV28 to TRBJ1-2; possibly TRBD1 for D (5 bases). The CDR3 extends over 15 amino acids. Germline CDR1 is MDHEN and CDR2 is SYDVKM. V lost 2 bases, J lost 6 bases, and 16 bases lay in between. CDR3 DNA: TGTGCCAGCAGTTTACCTCTGGACGGGACCCATGGCTACACCTTC. Translated: CASSLPLDGTHGYTF.

The rearrangement links TRBV29-1 to TRBJ1-1; 8 bases are a match to TRBD1. The germline gives CDR1 SQVTM, CDR2 ANQGSEA. This CDR3 has 13 residues. V trimming: 6 bases; J trimming: 11 bases; junction bases outside the gene matches: 14. The DNA for the CDR3 is TGCAGCGTGGGTGGACAGGGCCCGGTTGAGGCTTTCTTT. Residues: CSVGGQGPVEAFF.

The rearrangement joins TRBV27 to TRBJ1-1; D call uncertain. V was trimmed by 0 bases and J by 6 bases, leaving 14 bases between them. The CDR3 sequence is 15 residues long. Germline CDR1 and CDR2: MNHEY and SMNVEV (reference sequence). DNA of the CDR3: TGTGCCAGCAGTTTATCGGCGGGGATAAGCGCTGAAGCTTTCTTT. It yields the protein CASSLSAGISAEAFF.

J is TRBJ2-4 and V is TRBV28; TRBD2 matches 10 bases. Per germline, CDR1 MDHEN and CDR2 SYDVKM. This CDR3 comprises 15 residues. V shed 5 bases and J 8 bases; nucleotides not matched to a gene: 9. CDR3 DNA: TGTGCCAGCAGTCTCGAGCGGGGGGGCCTAGACATTCAGTACTTC. Its protein is CASSLERGGLDIQYF.

This clonotype was found many times. The rearrangement uses TRBV7-9 and TRBJ2-1; D gene ambiguous. Germline V gene data show CDR1 as SEHNR and CDR2 as FQNEAQ (reference sequence). V was pared by 1 base and J by 4 bases, with 17 bases between. CDR3 length: 17 residues. CDR3 sequence (DNA): TGTGCCAGCAGCTTAGATGGGCCCAGAGGAAGGTACAATGAGCAGTTCTTC. As protein: CASSLDGPRGRYNEQFF. The complete variable domain, with remaining parts taken from reference TRBV7-9 and TRBJ2-1, reads DTGVSQNPRHKITKRGQNVTFRCDPISEHNRLYWYRQTLGQGPEFLTYFQNEAQLEKSRLLSDRFSAERPKGSFSTLEIQRTEQGDSAMYLCASSLDGPRGRYNEQFFGPGTRLTVL.

The rearrangement links TRBV2 to TRBJ1-4; 12 bases agree with TRBD1. This CDR3 has 15 residues. Germline CDR1 reads SNHLY; CDR2 reads FYNNEI. The V segment lost 8 bases and the J segment 5 bases; nucleotides outside the gene matches: 6. DNA of the CDR3: TGTGCCAGCCTTAGGGGGACAGGGGGCAATGAAAAACTGTTTTTT. Its translation: CASLRGTGGNEKLFF.

The chain has TRBV20-1 and TRBJ2-7; 7 nucleotides align to TRBD1. This CDR3 region has 13 residues. V shed 6 bases and J 1 base; nucleotides not matched to a gene: 6. Per the germline V gene, CDR1 is DFQATT and CDR2 is SNEGSKA (reference sequence). The CDR3 region has the DNA TGCAGTGCCGATCGACAGGGTTCCTACGAGCAGTACTTC. Translating it yields CSADRQGSYEQYF.

This clonotype was seen repeatedly, ten times or more. V and J are TRBV28 and TRBJ1-5, with D possibly TRBD1 on 5 matching bases. The CDR3 has 17 residues. From germline, CDR1 is MDHEN and CDR2 SYDVKM. The ends were cut back, 7 bases at V and 5 bases at J, with 24 bases in the middle. The CDR3 region is CASIRQGAGWLHQPQHF. The CDR3 DNA sequence: TGTGCCAGCATCCGTCAGGGCGCGGGGTGGTTGCATCAGCCCCAGCATTTT.

This clonotype was picked up a small number of times. The chain has TRBV24-1 and TRBJ2-3, with 7 bases that match TRBD1. In germline, CDR1 is KGHDR, CDR2 SFDVKD. The trim removed 3 bases at V and 3 bases at J, leaving 2 bases unmatched. This CDR3 has 14 amino acids. The CDR3 spells CATSDGQATDTQYF. For the CDR3, the DNA is TGTGCCACCAGTGATGGACAGGCAACAGATACGCAGTATTTT.

Turning to this clonotype: A read error is possible here, since a much larger clone lies one base away. The CDR3 reads CASGESTDMQYF. DNA for the CDR3: TGTGCCAGCGGGGAGAGCACAGATATGCAGTATTTT. The chain employs TRBV7-2 and TRBJ2-3; D is possibly TRBD2 (5 bases). The CDR3 totals 12 residues. Germline V gene data show CDR1 as SGHTA and CDR2 as FQGNSA.

The rearrangement joins TRBV20-1 to TRBJ1-2; D remains ambiguous. The CDR3 has 15 amino acids. Trimming took 2 bases from V and 3 from J, leaving 16 bases between them. Per the germline V gene, CDR1 is DFQATT and CDR2 is SNEGSKA (reference sequence). CDR3 in DNA: TGCAGTGCTAGAAGCCCTACCCGGGCGGACTATGGCTACACCTTC. Encoded protein: CSARSPTRADYGYTF.

This sequence joins TRBV11-3 and TRBJ2-2; TRBD1 aligns across 9 bases. The CDR3 consists of 16 residues. CDR1 and CDR2 (germline): SGHNT, YENEEA. Unmatched junction bases numbered 8, after V lost 5 bases and J lost 4 bases. Here the CDR3 DNA reads TGTGCCAGCAGCGGTATGACAGGGGGACGCACCGGGGAGCTGTTTTTT. It specifies CASSGMTGGRTGELFF. Supplemented by reference TRBV11-3 and TRBJ2-2, the full variable domain reads EAGVVQSPRYKIIEKKQPVAFWCNPISGHNTLYWYLQNLGQGPELLIRYENEEAVDDSQLPKDRFSAERLKGVDSTLKIQPAELGDSAVYLCASSGMTGGRTGELFFGEGSRLTVL.

This clonotype showed up just a few times. The chain has TRBV2 and TRBJ2-5, with D possibly being TRBD2 (5 bases). The germline V gene has CDR1 SNHLY and CDR2 FYNNEI. V lost 0 bases and J 5 bases, leaving 13 bases between the germline ends. CDR3 length: 15 residues. CDR3: CASSEAKGAQETQYF. Written as DNA, the CDR3 is TGTGCCAGCAGTGAAGCGAAGGGAGCGCAGGAGACCCAGTACTTC.

The V and J genes are TRBV12-5 and TRBJ2-5; D not resolved. The CDR3 is 12 residues long. Germline values: CDR1 LGHNT, CDR2 FRNRAP. The V end was cut by 5 bases, the J end by 5 bases, with 9 bases between. In DNA form, the CDR3 reads TGTGCTAGTGGTCCCACTTGGGAGACCCAGTACTTC. Translation: CASGPTWETQYF.

The V call is TRBV25-1, the J call TRBJ1-1; D is unclear. Germline V CDR1 and CDR2: MGHDK, SYGVNS. V was shortened by 6 bases and J by 1 base, with 12 bases between the two germline ends. The CDR3 totals 14 residues. CDR3 DNA: TGTGCCAGCAGCCTGAGTCTTTCGAACACTGAAGCTTTCTTT. This encodes CASSLSLSNTEAFF. The full variable domain, with the rest looked up from reference TRBV25-1 and TRBJ1-1, is EADIYQTPRYLVIGTGKKITLECSQTMGHDKMYWYQQDPGMELHLIHYSYGVNSTEKGDLSSESTVSRIRTEHFPLTLESARPSHTSQYLCASSLSLSNTEAFFGQGTRLTVV.